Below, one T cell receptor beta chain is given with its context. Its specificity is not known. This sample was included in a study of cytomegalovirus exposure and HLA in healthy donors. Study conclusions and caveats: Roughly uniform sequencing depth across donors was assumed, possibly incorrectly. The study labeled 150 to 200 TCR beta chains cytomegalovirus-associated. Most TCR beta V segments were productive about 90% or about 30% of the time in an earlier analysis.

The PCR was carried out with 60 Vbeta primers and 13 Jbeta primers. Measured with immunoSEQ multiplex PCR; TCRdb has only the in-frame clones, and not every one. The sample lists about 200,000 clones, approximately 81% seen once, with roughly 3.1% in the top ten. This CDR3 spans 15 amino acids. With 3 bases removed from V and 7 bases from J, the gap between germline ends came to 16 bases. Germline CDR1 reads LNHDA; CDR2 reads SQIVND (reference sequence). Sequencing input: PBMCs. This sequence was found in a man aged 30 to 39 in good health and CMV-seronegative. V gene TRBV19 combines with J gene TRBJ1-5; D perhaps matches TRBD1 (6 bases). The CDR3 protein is CASSMGHSQRQPQHF. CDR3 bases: TGTGCCAGTAGTATGGGACACAGCCAACGCCAGCCCCAGCATTTT. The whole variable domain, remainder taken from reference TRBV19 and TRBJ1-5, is DGGITQSPKYLFRKEGQNVTLSCEQNLNHDAMYWYRQDPGQGLRLIYYSQIVNDFQKGDIAEGYSVSREKKESFPLTVTSAQKNPTAFYLCASSMGHSQRQPQHFGDGTRLSIL.